The 25 T cell receptor beta chains reported below all come from one sample, sequenced in a study of T-cell memory formation after mild COVID-19. TCRdb ran MiXCR on the 5' RACE reads and lists one entry per CDR3 protein. The repertoire holds around 200,000 distinct CDR3 sequences, with about 27% as singletons. Sequencing was performed on PBMCs or a T cell subset sorted from them (not recorded which). Receptors originate from an adult woman who had mild COVID-19 (a few samples of this study predate the infection). Cell type and time point are not known.

The J gene is TRBJ2-1, the V gene TRBV4-3; possible D gene TRBD2, 5 bases. From germline, CDR1 is LGHNA and CDR2 YSLEER. V lost 0 bases and J lost 3, with 9 bases in between. This CDR3 is built from 15 residues. CDR3 sequence reads: CASSQDRDYYNEQFF. The CDR3 bases are TGCGCCAGCAGCCAAGATCGCGACTACTACAATGAGCAGTTCTTC.

This chain links TRBV5-1 with TRBJ1-6, with 9 nucleotides matching TRBD1. The CDR3 totals 15 residues. With V trimmed by 8 bases and J by 4 bases, 7 bases remained unmatched. CDR1 SGHRS and CDR2 YFSETQ come from the germline V gene. Written as DNA, the CDR3 is TGCGCCAGAGGGACAGGGCGGGCATATAATTCACCCCTCCACTTT. Protein sequence: CARGTGRAYNSPLHF.

The chain recombines TRBV5-1 with TRBJ2-5; 9 bases align to TRBD1. Germline-derived CDR1 and CDR2 are SGHRS and YFSETQ. Unmatched junction bases numbered 5, after V lost 4 bases and J lost 4 bases. CDR3 length: 14 amino acids. In DNA form, the CDR3 reads TGCGCCAGCAGCAATTTGGGACAGGGAGAGACCCAGTACTTC. Its protein is CASSNLGQGETQYF.

The gene calls are TRBV11-2 and TRBJ2-7; 11 bases are a match to TRBD2. The CDR3 totals 16 residues. CDR1 and CDR2 (germline): SGHAT, FQNNGV. Trimming removed 1 base from V and 4 bases from J; junction bases left unmatched: 6. The CDR3 bases are TGTGCCAGCAGCTTAGCCCGTAGCGGGAGGGGTTACGAGCAGTACTTC. Protein product: CASSLARSGRGYEQYF.

This clonotype was observed a few times. The chain carries TRBV9 and TRBJ2-7; the D is unclear. With 0 bases removed from V and 4 bases from J, the gap between germline ends came to 11 bases. There are 14 residues in the CDR3. Per the germline V gene, CDR1 is SGDLS and CDR2 is YYNGEE. The chain's CDR3 is CASSVGDSNYEQYF. DNA for the CDR3: TGTGCCAGCAGCGTAGGAGATTCTAATTACGAGCAGTACTTC. The variable domain in full, with the rest retrieved from reference TRBV9 and TRBJ2-7, is DSGVTQTPKHLITATGQRVTLRCSPRSGDLSVYWYQQSLDQGLQFLIQYYNGEERAKGNILERFSAQQFPDLHSELNLSSLELGDSALYFCASSVGDSNYEQYFGPGTRLTVT.

J is TRBJ1-1 and V is TRBV7-2, with D tentatively TRBD1 (5 bases). V gave up 5 bases and J gave up 4 bases, with 17 bases separating them. The CDR3 consists of 15 residues. The germline V gene encodes CDR1 SGHTA and CDR2 FQGNSA. This chain's CDR3 is CASSLEWTGGTEAFF. CDR3 nucleotide sequence: TGTGCCAGCAGCCTTGAGTGGACCGGGGGCACTGAAGCTTTCTTT.

V and J are TRBV12-3 or TRBV12-4 and TRBJ2-3; the D gene is possibly TRBD2 (5 bases). CDR3 length: 14 residues. Trimming removed 5 bases from V and 4 bases from J, with 13 bases in between. The CDR3 region is CASSDLPAADTQYF. The CDR3 DNA follows: TGTGCCAGCAGTGACCTCCCAGCGGCAGATACGCAGTATTTT.

This clonotype was counted between two and nine times. The chain recombines TRBV4-1 with TRBJ2-1; weak D call: TRBD1 (6 bases). V dropped 0 bases and J dropped 1 base, with 13 bases sitting between them. Germline lookup yields CDR1 MGHRA and CDR2 YSYEKL. The CDR3 is 17 residues long. CDR3 in amino acids: CASSQDRGGGSYNEQFF. The CDR3 region has the DNA TGCGCCAGCAGCCAAGATCGAGGGGGTGGATCCTACAATGAGCAGTTCTTC.

The CDR3 is CASSYGRDNSPLHF. CDR3 DNA sequence: TGTGCCAGCAGTTACGGGAGGGATAATTCACCCCTCCACTTT. The chain couples TRBV6-5 to TRBJ1-6; D gene ambiguous. Trimming shortened V by 2 bases and J by 5 bases, and 7 bases separated the two germline ends. The CDR3 length is 14 residues. Germline V gene data show CDR1 as MNHEY and CDR2 as SVGAGI.

The rearrangement joins TRBV5-1 to TRBJ2-7; 7 bases map to TRBD1. V was pared by 0 bases and J by 7 bases, with 10 bases of the junction left unmatched. This CDR3 contains 15 residues. Germline assignment: CDR1 SGHRS and CDR2 YFSETQ. The CDR3 protein is CASSLGLTGRSEQYF. Written as DNA, the CDR3 is TGCGCCAGCAGCTTGGGCCTGACAGGGCGTAGTGAGCAGTACTTC. Full variable domain (remainder filled in from reference TRBV5-1 and TRBJ2-7): KAGVTQTPRYLIKTRGQQVTLSCSPISGHRSVSWYQQTPGQGLQFLFEYFSETQRNKGNFPGRFSGRQFSNSRSEMNVSTLELGDSALYLCASSLGLTGRSEQYFGPGTRLTVT.

The rearrangement joins TRBV27 to TRBJ1-5; tentatively, D is TRBD1 (6 bases). The CDR3 consists of 13 residues. Germline CDR1 and CDR2: MNHEY and SMNVEV (reference sequence). V was cut by 4 bases and J by 3 bases, with 7 bases left in between. The CDR3 coding sequence is TGTGCCAGCAGTTACAGGGTCAATCAGCCCCAGCATTTT. It codes for CASSYRVNQPQHF.

The chain has TRBV11-2 and TRBJ2-1, with D perhaps matching TRBD2 (5 bases). Trimming left V 4 bases short and J 10 bases short, with 11 bases between. Germline lookup yields CDR1 SGHAT and CDR2 FQNNGV. CDR3 size: 12 residues. The CDR3 DNA follows: TGTGCCAGCAGCTGGACTCTGGGCGAGCAGTTCTTC. The encoded protein is CASSWTLGEQFF.

The sample holds a few counts of this clonotype. This chain links TRBV6-5 with TRBJ2-5; weak D call: TRBD1 (6 bases). There are 11 residues in the CDR3. Trimming removed 4 bases at V and 13 bases at J, with 13 bases between. Germline values: CDR1 MNHEY, CDR2 SVGAGI. CDR3: CASSSPGHLYF. The CDR3 DNA reads as TGTGCCAGCAGTTCCCCGGGACATTTGTACTTC.

V usage is TRBV20-1 and J usage is TRBJ2-3; maybe TRBD2 (6 bases). This CDR3 spans 16 amino acids. Germline lookup yields CDR1 DFQATT and CDR2 SNEGSKA (reference sequence). The germline V and J ends were trimmed by 6 bases and 0 bases, with 19 bases remaining between them. DNA for the CDR3: TGCAGTGCGCCCCGGAGGGGATTATTTAGCACAGATACGCAGTATTTT. This gives the protein CSAPRRGLFSTDTQYF.

The chain employs TRBV7-6 and TRBJ1-1; 9 bases line up with TRBD1. The CDR3 spans 15 residues. Germline CDR1 and CDR2: SGHVS and FNYEAQ. V was pared by 3 bases and J by 1 base, with 3 bases of the junction left unmatched. CDR3 sequence (DNA): TGTGCCAGCAGCTTCGAGGGACAGGGGAACACTGAAGCTTTCTTT. Translating it yields CASSFEGQGNTEAFF.

This clonotype was counted between two and nine times. A much larger clone lies one base from this, so it may be a read error. The J gene is TRBJ2-3, the V gene TRBV2; D gene uncertain. Germline CDR1 SNHLY, CDR2 FYNNEI. Trimming took 3 bases from V and 3 from J, leaving 1 base between them. The CDR3 covers 11 residues. In DNA form, the CDR3 reads TGTGCCAGCAGTGAGACAGATACGCAGTATTTT. It encodes CASSETDTQYF.

The CDR3 DNA reads TGCGCCAGCAGCCAAGCCTTTTTTCGTACAGATCTAGGGGAGCAGTACTTC. Translation: CASSQAFFRTDLGEQYF. The rearrangement joins TRBV4-1 to TRBJ2-7; no reliable D call. CDR1 is MGHRA, CDR2 YSYEKL, per germline. The CDR3 has 17 amino acids. V lost 1 base and J 7 bases, leaving 23 bases between the germline ends.

The chain combines TRBV3-1 with TRBJ2-1, with 9 bases fitting TRBD1. Germline CDR1 LGHDT, CDR2 YNNKEL (reference sequence). CDR3 length equals 14 residues. Trimming at V came to 6 bases and at J to 6 bases, leaving 6 bases not matched to a gene. CDR3 in amino acids: CASSPQGASNEQFF. In DNA, the CDR3 is TGTGCCAGCAGTCCACAGGGGGCATCCAATGAGCAGTTCTTC.

The count of this clonotype is one. This chain connects TRBV18 to TRBJ2-7; D unclear. Trimming left V 3 bases short and J 7 bases short, with 7 bases between. CDR3 length: 11 residues. CDR1 and CDR2 from the germline V gene are KGHSH and LQKENI. CDR3 in amino acids: CASSPEREQYF. The CDR3 DNA reads as TGTGCCAGCTCACCGGAAAGGGAGCAGTACTTC.

This clonotype showed up just a few times. The chain has TRBV6-2 or TRBV6-3 and TRBJ1-6, with D perhaps TRBD1 (6 bases). This CDR3 is 14 amino acids long. V lost 5 bases to trimming and J lost 7 bases, with 12 bases between them. Germline assignment: CDR1 MNHEY and CDR2 SVGEGT. The CDR3 is CASSRQEANSPLHF. In nucleotides, the CDR3 is TGTGCCAGCAGTCGACAGGAGGCCAATTCACCCCTCCACTTT.

This clonotype was seen only a few times. The chain has TRBV6-5 and TRBJ2-3; D possibly corresponds to TRBD2 (5 bases). V dropped 7 bases and J dropped 5 bases, with 16 bases sitting between them. This CDR3 has 14 amino acids. Germline CDR1 reads MNHEY; CDR2 reads SVGAGI. CDR3 amino acids: CASNSGRGKDTQYF. CDR3 bases: TGTGCCAGCAATTCTGGCCGGGGAAAAGATACGCAGTATTTT.

Only a few counts were recorded for this clonotype. This chain links TRBV7-6 with TRBJ1-4; TRBD1 aligns across 7 bases. V lost 11 bases to trimming and J lost 8 bases; unmatched junction nucleotides: 11. The germline gives CDR1 SGHVS, CDR2 FNYEAQ. The CDR3 has 13 residues. DNA for the CDR3: TGTGCCTCTAGAGAGGGGGCAAAGGAAAAACTGTTTTTT. Translated, it gives CASREGAKEKLFF.

The J gene is TRBJ2-7, the V gene TRBV6-1; 9 bases align to TRBD1. Germline-derived CDR1 and CDR2 are MNHNS and SASEGT. V was pared by 1 base and J by 2 bases, with 9 bases of the junction left unmatched. The CDR3 extends over 17 amino acids. CDR3 residues: CASSEVLGTGLAYEQYF. Here the CDR3 DNA reads TGTGCCAGCAGTGAAGTACTCGGGACAGGGTTAGCCTACGAGCAGTACTTC.

This chain joins TRBV30 and TRBJ2-7; no reliable D call. The CDR3 has 14 residues. V was cut by 5 bases and J by 3 bases, with 17 bases left in between. CDR1 and CDR2 from the germline V gene are GTSNPN and SVGIG (reference sequence). The CDR3 protein is CAWQWNGGNYEQYF. The CDR3 nucleotides read TGTGCCTGGCAATGGAATGGCGGCAACTACGAGCAGTACTTC.

This clonotype was detected a few times. V and J are TRBV7-2 and TRBJ2-5, with D perhaps assigned TRBD1 or TRBD2 (6 bases each). The ends were cut back, 5 bases at V and 1 base at J, with 14 bases in the middle. The V gene's germline CDR1 is SGHTA and CDR2 FQGNSA. CDR3 length equals 15 residues. CDR3 bases: TGTGCCAGCAGCCGAGGGGGACTCCTCCAAGAGACCCAGTACTTC. Residues: CASSRGGLLQETQYF. The full variable domain, completed using reference TRBV7-2 and TRBJ2-5, is GAGVSQSPSNKVTEKGKDVELRCDPISGHTALYWYRQSLGQGLEFLIYFQGNSAPDKSGLPSDRFSAERTGGSVSTLTIQRTQQEDSAVYLCASSRGGLLQETQYFGPGTRLLVL.